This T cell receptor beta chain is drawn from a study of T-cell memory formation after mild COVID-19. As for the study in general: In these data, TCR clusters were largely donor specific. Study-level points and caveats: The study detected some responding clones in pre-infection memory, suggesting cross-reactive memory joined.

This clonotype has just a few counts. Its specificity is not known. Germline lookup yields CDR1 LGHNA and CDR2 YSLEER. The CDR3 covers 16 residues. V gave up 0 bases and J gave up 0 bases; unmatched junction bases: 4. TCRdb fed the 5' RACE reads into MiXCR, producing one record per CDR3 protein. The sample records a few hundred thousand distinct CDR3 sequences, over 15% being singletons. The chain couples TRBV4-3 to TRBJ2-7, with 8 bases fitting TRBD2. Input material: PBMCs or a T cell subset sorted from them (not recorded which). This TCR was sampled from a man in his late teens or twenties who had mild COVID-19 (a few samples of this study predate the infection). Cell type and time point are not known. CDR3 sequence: CASSQEWRGASYEQYF. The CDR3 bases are TGCGCCAGCAGCCAAGAGTGGCGGGGGGCCTCCTACGAGCAGTACTTC.